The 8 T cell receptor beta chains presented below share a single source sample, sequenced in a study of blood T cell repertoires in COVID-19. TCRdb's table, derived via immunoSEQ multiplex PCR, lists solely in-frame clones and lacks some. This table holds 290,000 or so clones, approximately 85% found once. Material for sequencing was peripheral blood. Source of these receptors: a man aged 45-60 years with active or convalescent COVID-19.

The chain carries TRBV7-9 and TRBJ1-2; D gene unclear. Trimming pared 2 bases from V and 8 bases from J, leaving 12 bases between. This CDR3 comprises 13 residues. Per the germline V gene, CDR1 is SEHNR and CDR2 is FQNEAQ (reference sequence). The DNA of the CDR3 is TGTGCCAGCAGCTTAACTGACTCTTACGGCTACACCTTC. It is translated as CASSLTDSYGYTF.

For the CDR3, the DNA is TGTGCCAGCAGCCGACCCGGGACAGGGGACTACGAGCAGTACTTC. This encodes CASSRPGTGDYEQYF. This sequence joins TRBV3-1 (or the pseudogene TRBV3-2) and TRBJ2-7, with 10 positions matching TRBD1. The trim removed 4 bases at V and 3 bases at J, leaving 6 bases unmatched. Germline CDR1 is LGHDT and CDR2 is YNNKEL (reference sequence). The CDR3 covers 15 residues.

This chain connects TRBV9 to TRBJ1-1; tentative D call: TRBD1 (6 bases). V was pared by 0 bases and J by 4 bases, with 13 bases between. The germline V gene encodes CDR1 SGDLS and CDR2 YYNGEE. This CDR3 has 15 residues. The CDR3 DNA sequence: TGTGCCAGCAGCGTAGAGACAGGTTCGGGCACTGAAGCTTTCTTT. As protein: CASSVETGSGTEAFF.

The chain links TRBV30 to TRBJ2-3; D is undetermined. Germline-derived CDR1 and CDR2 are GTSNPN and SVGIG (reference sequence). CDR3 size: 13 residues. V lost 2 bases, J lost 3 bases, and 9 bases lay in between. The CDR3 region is CAWSQEPTDTQYF. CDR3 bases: TGTGCCTGGAGTCAGGAACCAACAGATACGCAGTATTTT.

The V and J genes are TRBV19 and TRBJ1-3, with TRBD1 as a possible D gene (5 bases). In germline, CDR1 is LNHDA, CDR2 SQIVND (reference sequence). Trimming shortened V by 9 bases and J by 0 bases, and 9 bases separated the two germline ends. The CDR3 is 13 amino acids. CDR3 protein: CASRQSSGNTIYF. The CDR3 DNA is TGTGCCAGCCGACAGAGCTCTGGAAACACCATATATTTT.

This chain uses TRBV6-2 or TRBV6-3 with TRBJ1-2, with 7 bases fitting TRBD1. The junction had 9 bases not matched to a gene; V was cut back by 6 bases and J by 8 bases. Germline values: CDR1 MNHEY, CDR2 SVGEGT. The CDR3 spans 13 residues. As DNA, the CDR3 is TGTGCCAGCAGCTCGACAGGGCGAGGGGGCTACACCTTC. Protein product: CASSSTGRGGYTF.

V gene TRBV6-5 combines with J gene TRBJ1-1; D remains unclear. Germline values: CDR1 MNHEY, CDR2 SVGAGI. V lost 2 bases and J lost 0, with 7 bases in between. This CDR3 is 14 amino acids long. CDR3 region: CASSYGIMNTEAFF. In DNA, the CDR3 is TGTGCCAGCAGTTACGGCATAATGAACACTGAAGCTTTCTTT.

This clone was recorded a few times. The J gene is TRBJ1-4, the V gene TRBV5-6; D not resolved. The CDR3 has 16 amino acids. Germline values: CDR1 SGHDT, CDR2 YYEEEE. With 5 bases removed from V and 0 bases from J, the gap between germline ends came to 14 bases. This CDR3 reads CASSLRNGATNEKLFF. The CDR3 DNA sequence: TGTGCCAGCAGTCTAAGAAACGGAGCAACTAATGAAAAACTGTTTTTT.